The TCR beta chain under discussion was sequenced for a study of T cells in women clearing cervical HPV infection (dated 2018 in TCRdb). Turning to the overall study: The cases were some 27 women with histologically confirmed HPV16-related CIN3 or worse, and 2 of these cases were invasive cancers. Controls were more than 20 women whose single incident HPV16 infection cleared within 12 months without precancer or cancer developing. Blood from cases was drawn at the visit where the lesion was first identified, while blood from controls was drawn once the infection was no longer detected. For cases, the median interval between lesion detection and blood sampling was around 160 days, with an interquartile range of roughly 90 to 230 days. HLA typing was available for only a few women, so HLA type could not be excluded as a confounder. The exploratory proof-of-principle case-control study was nested within the Guanacaste HPV Natural History Study in Costa Rica and compared TCR repertoires across cervical HPV16 outcomes. Cases and controls were matched on age within five years and on year of sample collection. Cases had a median age of roughly 35 years compared with just over 37 for controls, and baseline characteristics showed no significant differences between the groups. The parent cohort enrolled 10,049 women aged 18 or older in Guanacaste, Costa Rica, during about 1992 to 1994 and followed them for approximately 7 years. Five blinded duplicates per group were added as quality controls, giving around 60 samples: about 50 participants and roughly ten replicates.

Study-wide findings and limitations: By combining richness with V gene abundances, random forest classifiers separated cases from controls with an estimated AUC of about 0.83. Because the number of T cells per sample was unknown, the richness differences could reflect varying T-cell content rather than repertoire biology. The cross-sectional design could not show whether associations preceded infection or resulted from it; effector/memory subsets and HPV-specific T cells were not isolated. Cases had lower TRBV6-7 relative abundance than controls (0.11% versus 0.16%; Bonferroni P = 0.0008). CIN3+ cases had significantly higher TCR repertoire richness than controls across sequencing depths, but evenness did not differ between the groups.

Every participant had a single incident cervical HPV16 infection, and women with prevalent HPV16 infections were excluded. Cervical HPV DNA was detected with MY09/MY11 PCR, and genotyping was done by dot-blot hybridization. Less than 19 mL of heparinized blood was centrifuged, after which the buffy coat was aliquoted, frozen at -30 degrees C, and then stored at -80 degrees C. Genomic DNA was extracted from buffy coat specimens using QIAGEN kits. Concerning this clone: This receptor's antigen is unknown. The read comes to an end 3 residues before the CDR3 does, leaving the germline J gene to fill in the end.

The CDR3, from cysteine to phenylalanine, totals 15 residues. The CDR3 was read in part: 36 bases, with the frame set at base 1. According to the germline V gene, CDR1 reads MDHEN and CDR2 reads SYDVKM. V is cut by 3 bases and J by 0 bases, and the space between the germline ends is 10 bases. TCR beta CDR3 regions were amplified by multiplex PCR using the immunoSEQ assay from an average of around 1,200 ng genomic DNA per sample. To correct primer bias, the assay used a complete synthetic TCR repertoire to set an amplification baseline. The amplicons were sequenced on the Illumina platform. Per the original workflow: Sequence errors were corrected by clustering with frequency ratios and a modified nearest-neighbor algorithm, and the sequences were then analyzed in the immunoSEQ Analyzer using IMGT gene definitions. At each rarefaction depth, TCR richness and evenness were averaged over 20 rarefaction repeats, and samples with fewer sequences than the depth were excluded. V, D and J gene relative abundances were compared between groups with Wilcoxon rank sum tests, applying FDR correction. Blinded duplicates gave an intraclass correlation of 95% to 97% for TCR richness and an average of about 74% across over 65 gene segments. TCRdb re-hosts the immuneACCESS table, in-frame sequences only. Its copies lack some clones; in the studies checked, an unresolved V gene accounts for under half of them, and the cause for the rest is not known. V, J and clone size derive from that table, while D and trimming were established from the DNA sequence. This sample's table lists about 35,000 clones. 1.6% of the sample comes from the top ten.

This clonotype was obtained from a woman aged 18-70 years with a cervical HPV16 infection that either progressed to CIN3+ or cleared (not recorded which). The material sequenced was blood buffy coat. The sequence is built from TRBV28 and TRBJ2-3; no D gene call is confident. The CDR3 sequence is CASSLFVRSTDTQYF. Incomplete CDR3 DNA: TGTGCCAGCAGTTTGTTCGTCAGAAGCACAGATACG.